These 14 T cell receptor beta chains were all obtained from the same sample, sequenced in a study of cytotoxic CD8 clonotypes in ibrutinib-treated CLL. Profiling relied on immunoSEQ multiplex PCR, and the TCRdb table lists in-frame clones only, not all of them. The sample contains roughly 24,000 clones, around 84% of which appear only once. The input for sequencing was PBMCs, taken before ibrutinib treatment. The receptors derive from a human donor with chronic lymphocytic leukemia.

The chain uses TRBV27 and TRBJ2-7; the match to TRBD2 covers 10 bases. The CDR3 sequence is 15 residues long. V trimming: 6 bases; J trimming: 5 bases; junction bases outside the gene matches: 10. Germline V gene sequence: CDR1 MNHEY, CDR2 SMNVEV (reference sequence). Written as DNA, the CDR3 is TGTGCCAGCAGCCTCGGGACTAGCGTGATAAACGAGCAGTACTTC. Its translation is CASSLGTSVINEQYF.

The V call is TRBV5-8, the J call TRBJ2-5; TRBD1 matches 9 bases. Per germline, CDR1 SGHTS and CDR2 YDEGEE. J gave up 5 bases and V 3 bases, and 5 bases lay outside the gene matches. The CDR3 has 14 residues. The DNA of the CDR3 is TGTGCCAGCAGCTCCGGGACAGGGTCGGAGACCCAGTACTTC. Encoded protein: CASSSGTGSETQYF.

This clone turned up a few times. The rearrangement links TRBV28 to TRBJ1-2; D gene uncertain. The CDR3 extends over 14 amino acids. V shed 2 bases and J shed 1 base, with 8 bases lying between them. Germline CDR1 MDHEN, CDR2 SYDVKM. The CDR3 reads CASSLIEVNYGYTF. Here the CDR3 DNA reads TGTGCCAGCAGTTTAATCGAGGTTAACTATGGCTACACCTTC.

There are a few counts of this clone. The J gene is TRBJ1-5, the V gene TRBV10-2, with unresolved D. Germline lookup yields CDR1 WSHSY and CDR2 SAAADI. V was cut by 3 bases and J by 3 bases, with 15 bases left in between. The CDR3 totals 16 residues. The chain's CDR3 is CASSDLQPQFNQPQHF. CDR3 DNA: TGCGCCAGCAGTGATCTCCAGCCACAATTCAATCAGCCCCAGCATTTT.

V and J are TRBV28 and TRBJ1-4, with 7 bases aligning to TRBD1. The CDR3 is made up of 12 amino acids. Trimming removed 6 bases from V and 11 bases from J; junction bases left unmatched: 6. Germline values: CDR1 MDHEN, CDR2 SYDVKM. CDR3 DNA sequence: TGTGCCAGCAGGACTCCACAGGGGAAACTGTTTTTT. Residues: CASRTPQGKLFF.

The DNA for the CDR3 is TGTGCCAGCAGTCCGCTGGGGTCTGGGGCCAACGTCCTGACTTTC. The encoded protein is CASSPLGSGANVLTF. V usage is TRBV27 and J usage is TRBJ2-6; D uncertain. V gave up 5 bases and J gave up 1 base, with 9 bases separating them. The CDR3 is 15 amino acids. The germline V gene has CDR1 MNHEY and CDR2 SMNVEV (reference sequence).

The gene calls are TRBV4-1 and TRBJ1-5, with D hard to call. The germline CDR1 and CDR2 sequences are MGHRA and YSYEKL. V was pared by 0 bases and J by 5 bases, with 14 bases between. This CDR3 comprises 16 residues. CDR3 bases: TGCGCCAGCAGCCAAGATTTTCCCGTCGGGTATCAGCCCCAGCATTTT. Its translation is CASSQDFPVGYQPQHF.

The V call is TRBV28, the J call TRBJ2-5, with D perhaps matching TRBD2 (7 bases). Per germline, CDR1 MDHEN and CDR2 SYDVKM. Trimming stripped 11 bases from V and 4 bases from J, with 17 bases between. CDR3 size: 13 residues. CDR3 sequence: CAGGGGPGETQYF. The CDR3 DNA follows: TGTGCCGGAGGGGGGGGACCAGGAGAGACCCAGTACTTC.

V and J are TRBV9 and TRBJ2-5; 7 bases fit TRBD2. Trimming took 2 bases from V and 2 from J; bases not matched to a gene: 3. The CDR3 consists of 14 residues. CDR1 SGDLS and CDR2 YYNGEE come from the germline V gene. The CDR3 reads CASSVGTIQETQYF. In nucleotides, the CDR3 is TGTGCCAGCAGCGTTGGGACTATTCAAGAGACCCAGTACTTC.

The rearrangement joins TRBV10-3 to TRBJ2-5, with TRBD2 matching 9 bases. V shed 6 bases and J 7 bases; nucleotides not matched to a gene: 0. The CDR3 totals 11 residues. CDR1 and CDR2 from the germline V gene are ENHRY and SYGVKD. The CDR3 spells CAIRTSGTQYF. As DNA, the CDR3 is TGTGCCATCAGGACTAGCGGGACCCAGTACTTC.

The chain carries TRBV6-5 and TRBJ2-4; no clear D. The CDR3 totals 11 residues. Germline V gene sequence: CDR1 MNHEY, CDR2 SVGAGI. Trimming took off 6 bases at V and 7 bases at J, with 7 bases between the two ends. CDR3 protein: CASRLHNIQYF. The CDR3 nucleotides are TGTGCCAGCAGGCTACATAACATTCAGTACTTC.

The rearrangement links TRBV28 to TRBJ2-3, with D possibly being TRBD2 (6 bases). V was shortened by 8 bases and J by 11 bases, with 23 bases between the two germline ends. This CDR3 spans 14 amino acids. The germline CDR1 and CDR2 sequences are MDHEN and SYDVKM. The CDR3 loop reads CASGAGTSLIKQYF. The CDR3 nucleotides are TGTGCCAGCGGTGCAGGGACTTCTCTAATAAAGCAGTATTTT.

The rearrangement uses TRBV28 and TRBJ2-2; TRBD1 agrees at 8 bases. The CDR3 contains 16 residues. Germline V gives CDR1 MDHEN, CDR2 SYDVKM. The junction had 6 bases not matched to a gene; V was cut back by 0 bases and J by 6 bases. For the CDR3, the DNA is TGTGCCAGCAGTTTATGGGCCAGGGGGCAGGCCGGGGAGCTGTTTTTT. The encoded protein is CASSLWARGQAGELFF. The whole variable domain, filled in from reference TRBV28 and TRBJ2-2, reads DVKVTQSSRYLVKRTGEKVFLECVQDMDHENMFWYRQDPGLGLRLIYFSYDVKMKEKGDIPEGYSVSREKKERFSLILESASTNQTSMYLCASSLWARGQAGELFFGEGSRLTVL.

This sequence joins TRBV7-2 and TRBJ2-7; TRBD1 might be the D (6 bases). Between the trimmed V and J ends, which lost 5 bases and 0 bases, there was a span of 8 bases. Germline V gene data show CDR1 as SGHTA and CDR2 as FQGNSA. The CDR3 is 13 amino acids. The CDR3 loop reads CASSGQTSYEQYF. CDR3 bases: TGTGCCAGCAGCGGACAGACCTCCTACGAGCAGTACTTC.